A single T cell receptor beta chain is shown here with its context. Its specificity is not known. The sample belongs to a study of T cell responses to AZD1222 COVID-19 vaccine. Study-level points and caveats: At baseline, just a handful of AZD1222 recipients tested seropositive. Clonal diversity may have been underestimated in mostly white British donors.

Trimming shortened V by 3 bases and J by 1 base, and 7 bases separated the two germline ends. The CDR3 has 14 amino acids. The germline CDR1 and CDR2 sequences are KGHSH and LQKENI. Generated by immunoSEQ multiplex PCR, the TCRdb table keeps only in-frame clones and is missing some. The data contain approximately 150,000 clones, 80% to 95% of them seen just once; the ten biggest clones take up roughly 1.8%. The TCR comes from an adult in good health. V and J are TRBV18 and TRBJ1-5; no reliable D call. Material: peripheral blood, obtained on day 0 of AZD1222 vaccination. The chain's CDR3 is CASSPGQSNQPQHF. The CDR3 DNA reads TGTGCCAGCTCACCTGGGCAAAGCAATCAGCCCCAGCATTTT.